This entry is about one T cell receptor beta chain. The germline gives CDR1 LGHNA, CDR2 YNFKEQ. V lost 3 bases to trimming and J lost 0 bases, with 14 bases between them. The CDR3 consists of 16 residues. The data were produced by immunoSEQ multiplex PCR, yet TCRdb's version contains in-frame clones alone and is incomplete. The sample contains 650,000 to 800,000 clones, about 87% of which appear only once. The source of the sample is a study of blood T cell repertoires in COVID-19. V and J are TRBV4-2 and TRBJ1-1; D unresolved. The sequence derives from a woman between 18 and 30 years old with acute or convalescent COVID-19. Material for sequencing was peripheral blood. The CDR3 loop is CASSHSNVAVNTEAFF. In nucleotides, the CDR3 is TGTGCCAGCAGCCACTCAAACGTGGCCGTGAACACTGAAGCTTTCTTT.